This entry is about one T cell receptor (beta chain). Its target is not known. Using immunoSEQ multiplex PCR, the repertoire was profiled, and TCRdb retains in-frame clones only, with some absent. There are about 77,000 clones in the sample; approximately 98% occur only once, and around 0.58% lies in the top ten. The data derive from a study of Tregs in tolerant kidney transplant recipients. Study results and limitations: Nucleotide sequences could not be compared across some patients' samples due to primer changes. Activated donor B cell expansion appeared to reveal the most relevant donor-specific TCRbeta repertoire. Biological reproducibility was not directly addressed, but technical replication error appeared minimal.

V gave up 0 bases and J gave up 2 bases, with 14 bases separating them. Looked up from germline, CDR1 is KGHSY and CDR2 is FQNENV. CDR3 length equals 16 residues. Thawed PBMCs were FACS-sorted into unstimulated CD4+CD25+CD127- regulatory T cells, CD4+CD25- non-regulatory cells, CD4 and CD8 cells. This clonotype was obtained from a human donor who received a combined kidney and bone marrow transplant. V usage is TRBV16 and J usage is TRBJ2-7; TRBD2 might be the D (5 bases). The input for sequencing was CD4+ T cells from blood, taken before the transplant. CDR3 region: CASSQSRPSLAYEQYF. The CDR3 DNA reads as TGTGCCAGCAGCCAATCGCGGCCTAGCCTAGCCTACGAGCAGTACTTC.